This T cell receptor (beta chain) was obtained from a study of CD8+ T cells in alopecia areata. The authors extracted RNA and reverse transcribed it into cDNA as the sequencing template. Profiling relied on immunoSEQ multiplex PCR, and the TCRdb table lists in-frame clones only, not all of them. This sample carries 200,000 to 250,000 clones, about three fifths of them seen once, and the ten largest clones take around 1.6%. Findings and caveats of the study: It was observed that many expanded lesional clones persisted in scalp and blood during tofacitinib.

Remarks on this clone: The antigen is undetermined.

Treatment: oral pan-JAK inhibitor, 5-10 mg twice daily. CDR1 is GTSNPN and CDR2 is SVGIG in the germline V gene (reference sequence). The CDR3 is made up of 13 amino acids. The V gene lost 3 bases and the J gene lost 9 bases, with 12 bases spanning the gap. The TCR originated in a human donor with alopecia areata. The gene calls are TRBV30 and TRBJ1-6, with a tentative D call TRBD1 (5 bases). Source: CD4+ T cells sorted from blood, taken at week 4, from a patient treated with tofacitinib. CDR3 protein: CAWSTQGASPLHF. The CDR3 DNA is TGTGCCTGGAGCACCCAGGGAGCTTCACCCCTCCACTTT.